This TCR beta chain is from a study of T cells after somatic rescue of genetic block. This table comes from immunoSEQ multiplex PCR, and its TCRdb copy is limited to in-frame clones, with some not included. Of 9,000 to 10,000 clones in the sample, over 70% are singletons; the top ten hold 22%. The CDR3 has 12 residues. The germline V gene encodes CDR1 SQVTM and CDR2 ANQGSEA. The V end was cut by 5 bases, the J end by 4 bases, with 11 bases between. V gene TRBV29-1 combines with J gene TRBJ2-5; possible D gene TRBD1, 5 bases. The source material was peripheral blood mononuclear cells (PBMCs). This clonotype originated in a boy aged 5-17 years. CDR3 DNA sequence: TGCAGCGTTAGGGGAATAGGAGAGACCCAGTACTTC. Translated, it gives CSVRGIGETQYF.